These 8 T cell receptor beta chains originate from one sample sequenced in a study of CD8+CD57+ T cells in acquired aplastic anemia listed by TCRdb under 2018. Sequencing instrument: Illumina HiSeq 2000. Profiling of TCR beta VDJ combinations and CDR3 sequences used genomic DNA as the template. In-frame beta chains were kept once TCRdb had trimmed the public reads at Q25 with fastp and called clones with MiXCR. Records with the same CDR3 protein are collapsed into one entry carrying the most frequent genes and DNA. A total of some 170,000 distinct CDR3 sequences appear in this sample, roughly 48% of them only once. Approximately 1% of the sample is taken by the ten largest. The patients picked for sequencing were ones in whom flow cytometry had shown an expansion of CD8+CD57+ cells. The sample taken for sequencing was sorted CD4+, CD8+, or CD8+CD57+ T cells (not recorded which) from PBMCs. The origin of the receptors is a human donor with aplastic anemia.

The chain employs TRBV2 and TRBJ1-3, with D possibly TRBD1 on 5 matching bases. CDR1 and CDR2 (germline): SNHLY, FYNNEI. V lost 5 bases, J lost 0 bases, and 11 bases lay in between. The CDR3 consists of 15 residues. The CDR3 DNA is TGTGCCAGCAGTTTCGACGGGACCTCTGGAAACACCATATATTTT. Encoded protein: CASSFDGTSGNTIYF.

The chain uses TRBV15 and TRBJ1-2; D remains unclear. Per germline, CDR1 LNHNV and CDR2 YYDKDF (reference sequence). Trimming took 3 bases from V and 0 from J, leaving 14 bases between them. The CDR3 has 16 residues. CDR3 coding DNA: TGTGCCACCAGCAGTCCCCGTAGGCTTGCTAACTATGGCTACACCTTC. Its translation is CATSSPRRLANYGYTF.

The sample holds many counts of this clonotype. The chain combines TRBV7-2 with TRBJ2-7; D possibly corresponds to TRBD1 (5 bases). V was pared by 5 bases and J by 10 bases, with 18 bases between. CDR3 length equals 13 residues. The germline gives CDR1 SGHTA, CDR2 FQGNSA. The DNA of the CDR3 is TGTGCCAGCAGCAGGGGCTATCCGGGTCCCCAGTACTTC. It specifies CASSRGYPGPQYF. Full variable domain (outside the CDR3, taken from reference TRBV7-2 and TRBJ2-7): GAGVSQSPSNKVTEKGKDVELRCDPISGHTALYWYRQSLGQGLEFLIYFQGNSAPDKSGLPSDRFSAERTGGSVSTLTIQRTQQEDSAVYLCASSRGYPGPQYFGPGTRLTVT.

This clonotype was seen a single time. The V and J genes are TRBV2 and TRBJ2-5, with 8 nucleotides matching TRBD1. CDR1 is SNHLY and CDR2 is FYNNEI in the germline V gene. V dropped 7 bases and J dropped 14; count of bases not matched to a gene: 12. The CDR3 is made up of 12 amino acids. The CDR3 reads CASTQGGTSHYF. Written as DNA, the CDR3 is TGTGCCAGCACACAGGGGGGCACCTCTCATTACTTC.

This clonotype was observed many times. CDR3 region: CASSWGGTGELFF. DNA of the CDR3: TGCGCCAGCAGCTGGGGGGGTACCGGGGAGCTGTTTTTT. The chain employs TRBV5-1 and TRBJ2-2; TRBD2 matches 7 bases. Germline lookup yields CDR1 SGHRS and CDR2 YFSETQ. The CDR3 spans 13 residues. Trimming removed 3 bases from V and 5 bases from J; junction bases left unmatched: 1.

This clonotype came up many times. The rearrangement joins TRBV7-9 to TRBJ2-5; 9 positions match TRBD2. The germline CDR1 and CDR2 sequences are SEHNR and FQNEAQ (reference sequence). The CDR3 is 13 residues long. The V segment lost 5 bases and the J segment 5 bases; nucleotides outside the gene matches: 3. CDR3 in amino acids: CASSLGLAETQYF. In nucleotides, the CDR3 is TGTGCCAGCAGCCTCGGACTAGCGGAGACCCAGTACTTC.

This clonotype was counted at least ten times. The gene calls are TRBV29-1 and TRBJ2-5; maybe TRBD1 (6 bases). The length of the CDR3 is 14 residues. V was clipped by 6 bases and J by 2 bases, with 16 bases between them. CDR1 is SQVTM and CDR2 is ANQGSEA in the germline V gene. CDR3 nucleotides: TGCAGCGTAGCCGGGACACCTTCTCAAGAGACCCAGTACTTC. It translates to CSVAGTPSQETQYF.

There are many counts of this clonotype. The chain links TRBV6-2 or TRBV6-3 to TRBJ1-2; D ambiguous. V was cut by 2 bases and J by 8 bases, with 12 bases left in between. The CDR3 is 13 residues long. The germline CDR1 and CDR2 sequences are MNHEY and SVGEGT. The CDR3, as DNA: TGTGCCAGCAGTTACGGGCCCACTCGGGGCTACACCTTC. It encodes CASSYGPTRGYTF.